This passage covers 18 T cell receptor beta chains from one sample sequenced in a study of shared clonotypes between healthy human individuals (dated by TCRdb to the early 2020s). Libraries were built with the immunoSEQ multiplex PCR assay. TCRdb limited this immuneACCESS table to in-frame rearrangements with V and J called. A share of clones is missing; checked studies link under half to unresolved V genes, and the rest is unexplained. The sample table holds about 2,500,000 clones, of which about 92% were seen once. The ten largest clones take up roughly 0.15% of the sample. Sequencing was performed on naive CD4+ T cells sorted from blood. Per the publication, the cell subset or site label means: CD45RA+ positively selected. These receptors came from a man aged 18-30 years in good health.

Written as DNA, the CDR3 is TGTGCCAGCAGAAAAGCGGGAGGGGCCACCGGGGAGCTGTTTTTT. Encoded protein: CASRKAGGATGELFF. The chain links TRBV2 to TRBJ2-2, with TRBD2 matching over 10 bases. V was pared by 6 bases and J by 4 bases, with 5 bases of the junction left unmatched. Looked up from germline, CDR1 is SNHLY and CDR2 is FYNNEI. The CDR3 sequence is 15 residues long.

The chain recombines TRBV11-1 with TRBJ1-4; D not resolved. Germline CDR1 is SGHAT and CDR2 is FQDESV (reference sequence). This CDR3 region has 13 residues. Trimming shortened V by 3 bases and J by 8 bases, and 10 bases separated the two germline ends. The CDR3 protein is CASSLGNQEKLFF. In DNA, the CDR3 is TGTGCCAGCAGCTTGGGTAATCAGGAAAAACTGTTTTTT.

The chain has TRBV5-1 and TRBJ2-7; a weak D match, TRBD1 (6 bases). This CDR3 contains 14 residues. Germline V gene data show CDR1 as SGHRS and CDR2 as YFSETQ. Trimming took 4 bases from V and 0 from J, leaving 11 bases between them. CDR3 coding DNA: TGCGCCAGCAGCCTCGGACAGTACTCCTACGAGCAGTACTTC. Translation: CASSLGQYSYEQYF.

The chain couples TRBV11-2 to TRBJ1-6; 7 nucleotides line up with TRBD1. Germline V CDR1 and CDR2: SGHAT, FQNNGV. Losses at the gene ends were 6 bases for V and 2 bases for J; bases not matched to a gene: 10. This CDR3 contains 17 residues. The CDR3 region is CASREGRGLTYNSPLHF. The CDR3, as DNA: TGTGCCAGCAGGGAAGGGAGGGGGCTTACCTATAATTCACCCCTCCACTTT.

The CDR3 sequence is CASTPALANEKLFF. CDR3 nucleotides: TGTGCCAGCACCCCGGCCTTGGCTAATGAAAAACTGTTTTTT. This sequence joins TRBV6-1 and TRBJ1-4; D is ambiguous. This CDR3 comprises 14 residues. Looked up from germline, CDR1 is MNHNS and CDR2 is SASEGT. V was trimmed by 7 bases and J by 3 bases, leaving 12 bases between them.

This chain joins TRBV15 and TRBJ2-1; 10 bases map to TRBD2. CDR3 length: 14 amino acids. Germline trimming cut 2 bases from V and 9 bases from J; bases unmatched to any gene: 4. The germline V gene has CDR1 LNHNV and CDR2 YYDKDF (reference sequence). The CDR3 bases are TGTGCCACCAGCAGACTAGCGGGAGCCACTGAGCAGTTCTTC. Amino acids: CATSRLAGATEQFF.

In the case of this clone: Additional DNA sequences in this sample encode the identical CDR3. The gene calls are TRBV2 and TRBJ2-3, with D unresolved. Germline loops: CDR1 SNHLY, CDR2 FYNNEI. V was pared by 4 bases and J by 3 bases, with 8 bases between. This CDR3 is 13 amino acids long. The CDR3 nucleotides are TGTGCCAGCAGTGTTTCTGGGACAGATACGCAGTATTTT. Translated: CASSVSGTDTQYF.

This chain joins TRBV5-1 and TRBJ2-1, with 8 positions matching TRBD2. The CDR3 loop spans 15 amino acids. Germline CDR1 reads SGHRS; CDR2 reads YFSETQ. Losses at the gene ends were 0 bases for V and 5 bases for J; bases not matched to a gene: 4. The chain's CDR3 is CASSLVGSGNNEQFF. The CDR3 DNA is TGCGCCAGCAGCTTGGTTGGTAGCGGGAACAATGAGCAGTTCTTC. Complete variable domain (other parts from reference TRBV5-1 and TRBJ2-1): KAGVTQTPRYLIKTRGQQVTLSCSPISGHRSVSWYQQTPGQGLQFLFEYFSETQRNKGNFPGRFSGRQFSNSRSEMNVSTLELGDSALYLCASSLVGSGNNEQFFGPGTRLTVL.

The chain couples TRBV7-2 to TRBJ1-2; possibly TRBD1 for D (5 bases). V was trimmed by 5 bases and J by 3 bases, leaving 13 bases between them. The CDR3 has 14 amino acids. Germline V gene sequence: CDR1 SGHTA, CDR2 FQGNSA. The CDR3 DNA follows: TGTGCCAGCAGCCCCCGGCCGGGGGACTATGGCTACACCTTC. As protein: CASSPRPGDYGYTF.

This clone was recorded once. Here the CDR3 reads CASSRQQGNTIYF. The CDR3 coding sequence is TGCGCCAGCAGCCGCCAACAAGGAAACACCATATATTTT. This chain joins TRBV4-1 and TRBJ1-3; no firm D call. The CDR3 covers 13 residues. CDR1 is MGHRA, CDR2 YSYEKL, per germline. Deletions cut 4 bases from V and 4 bases from J, with 8 bases between.

This clone was detected only a few times. This chain links TRBV11-2 with TRBJ1-2, with TRBD1 identical over 8 bases. CDR3 size: 16 residues. Per the germline V gene, CDR1 is SGHAT and CDR2 is FQNNGV. Trimming took 1 base from V and 4 from J; bases not matched to a gene: 8. The CDR3 DNA reads as TGTGCCAGCAGCTTAGGGCGGCAGGGGGCTGCCTATGGCTACACCTTC. This codes for CASSLGRQGAAYGYTF.

This clone was detected only a few times. The chain links TRBV18 to TRBJ1-6; 10 bases are shared with TRBD1. The V and J ends lost 3 bases and 10 bases, in that order; junction bases with no gene match: 6. The CDR3 totals 15 residues. Germline CDR1 KGHSH, CDR2 LQKENI. The CDR3 bases are TGTGCCAGCTCACCGACAGGGGGCGATTGGTCACCCCTCCACTTT. It specifies CASSPTGGDWSPLHF. Supplemented by reference TRBV18 and TRBJ1-6, the full variable domain reads NAGVMQNPRHLVRRRGQEARLRCSPMKGHSHVYWYRQLPEEGLKFMVYLQKENIIDESGMPKERFSAEFPKEGPSILRIQQVVRGDSAAYFCASSPTGGDWSPLHFGNGTRLTVT.

V usage is TRBV7-9 and J usage is TRBJ2-1, with 7 bases lining up with TRBD2. The CDR3 runs 16 residues. CDR1 is SEHNR and CDR2 is FQNEAQ in the germline V gene (reference sequence). The V and J ends lost 2 bases and 4 bases, in that order; junction bases with no gene match: 8. The CDR3 region is CASSLQGGSGYNEQFF. CDR3 DNA: TGTGCCAGCAGCTTACAGGGCGGGAGTGGTTACAATGAGCAGTTCTTC.

The V call is TRBV6-6, the J call TRBJ2-7; no clear D gene. This CDR3 comprises 13 residues. Looked up from germline, CDR1 is MNHNY and CDR2 is SVGAGI (reference sequence). V shed 2 bases and J shed 9 bases, with 14 bases lying between them. The CDR3 reads CASSYPPDGGQYF. CDR3 DNA sequence: TGTGCCAGCAGTTACCCCCCGGACGGCGGGCAGTACTTC.

The chain is built from TRBV30 and TRBJ1-1; 8 bases match TRBD1. The V segment lost 1 base and the J segment 12 bases; nucleotides outside the gene matches: 10. Germline V gene data show CDR1 as GTSNPN and CDR2 as SVGIG (reference sequence). This CDR3 has 13 amino acids. CDR3 in amino acids: CAWSGEDRGETFF. The CDR3 bases are TGTGCCTGGAGTGGGGAAGACAGGGGCGAAACTTTCTTT.

This chain uses TRBV7-2 with TRBJ1-2; D might be TRBD1 (6 bases). The V gene lost 1 base and the J gene lost 5 bases, with 14 bases spanning the gap. This CDR3 is built from 15 residues. Per the germline V gene, CDR1 is SGHTA and CDR2 is FQGNSA. CDR3 sequence (DNA): TGTGCCAGCAGCTTAGAGTTCGGGGGCGGGTATGGCTACACCTTC. This sequence encodes CASSLEFGGGYGYTF.

The J gene is TRBJ1-1, the V gene TRBV6-1; no clear D. V was pared by 8 bases and J by 0 bases, with 10 bases between. Germline CDR1 MNHNS, CDR2 SASEGT. The CDR3 has 13 residues. Here the CDR3 reads CASFLGLNTEAFF. The CDR3 DNA is TGTGCCAGCTTCTTAGGATTGAACACTGAAGCTTTCTTT.

The chain couples TRBV2 to TRBJ2-1; maybe TRBD2 (6 bases). Trimming cost V 5 bases and J 7 bases, with 9 bases left between them. Germline V CDR1 and CDR2: SNHLY, FYNNEI. The CDR3 has 12 residues. The CDR3 DNA reads as TGTGCCAGCAGTCCACTAGCTAATGAGCAGTTCTTC. Its protein is CASSPLANEQFF.